Listed below are T cell receptor beta chains from one sample, sequenced in a study of a mutant IDH1 vaccine in newly diagnosed glioma. The table came from immunoSEQ multiplex PCR; TCRdb's copy has only in-frame clones and leaves some out. The sample records over 45,000 clones, 85% to 95% being singletons. Antigens for these TCRs are unknown. The input for sequencing was PBMCs, taken from a glioma patient whose treatment included an IDH1 peptide vaccine. Source of these receptors: a man aged 45 to 65 with glioma. CDR3s include the opening cysteine and the closing phenylalanine or tryptophan. D genes are given only for firm matches. Clone size appears in some rows only: once, few, many, or a class for an expanded clone.

size	D	V	J	CDR3	DNA
NA	TRBD2	TRBV29-1	TRBJ2-7	CSVVLEGGSPYEQYF	TGCAGCGTTGTCCTTGAGGGAGGGTCGCCGTACGAGCAGTACTTC
NA	TRBD1	TRBV29-1	TRBJ2-1	CSVRAGQGIVDEQFF	TGCAGCGTGCGAGCGGGACAGGGTATCGTGGATGAGCAGTTCTTC
NA	NA	TRBV9	TRBJ2-3	CASSTYTGSTDTQYF	TGTGCCAGCAGCACCTACACAGGGAGCACAGATACGCAGTATTTT
few	NA	TRBV28	TRBJ1-2	CASAGAYPNYGYTF	TGTGCCAGCGCGGGAGCGTATCCTAACTATGGCTACACCTTC
NA	NA	TRBV9	TRBJ1-2	CASSVVRLQGHYGYTF	TGTGCCAGCAGCGTAGTGAGGTTGCAGGGCCACTATGGCTACACCTTC
NA	NA	TRBV10-3	TRBJ2-7	CAISESPSAEQYF	TGTGCCATCAGTGAGTCTCCCTCGGCCGAGCAGTACTTC
NA	NA	TRBV5-1	TRBJ2-1	CASSFGVRLGGNNEQFF	TGCGCCAGCAGCTTCGGAGTACGACTAGGAGGAAACAATGAGCAGTTCTTC
once	NA	TRBV4-3	TRBJ1-1	CASSQDQRGLGTEAFF	TGCGCCAGCAGCCAAGATCAGAGGGGGTTGGGCACTGAAGCTTTCTTT
NA	NA	TRBV27	TRBJ1-2	CASSATRDKGGYTF	TGTGCCAGCAGTGCTACCCGGGATAAGGGTGGCTACACCTTC
NA	NA	TRBV4-1	TRBJ1-2	CASSQRGDYGYTF	TGCGCCAGCAGCCAACGGGGGGACTATGGCTACACCTTC
NA	NA	TRBV5-1	TRBJ1-1	CASSSTVTPRGTEAFF	TGCGCCAGCAGCTCGACAGTAACCCCCCGGGGCACTGAAGCTTTCTTT
NA	NA	TRBV20-1	TRBJ1-1	CSARFDSEAFF	TGCAGTGCTAGATTTGACAGCGAAGCTTTCTTT
NA	TRBD2	TRBV4-1	TRBJ2-7	CASRKTSFESREQYF	TGCGCCAGCAGAAAGACTAGCTTCGAATCTCGCGAGCAGTACTTC
NA	NA	TRBV7-9	TRBJ2-1	CASSPDGRSYNEQFF	TGTGCCAGCAGCCCCGACGGCAGATCCTACAATGAGCAGTTCTTC
NA	NA	TRBV5-1	TRBJ2-7	CASSFGIPSYEQYF	TGCGCCAGCAGCTTCGGGATTCCCTCCTACGAGCAGTACTTC
NA	TRBD1	TRBV15	TRBJ1-4	CATSRDGRGRDEKLFF	TGTGCCACCAGCAGAGATGGAAGGGGGCGGGATGAAAAACTGTTTTTT
once	NA	TRBV7-2	TRBJ1-5	CASSFQGGLSNQPQHF	TGTGCCAGCAGTTTCCAGGGAGGTCTAAGCAATCAGCCCCAGCATTTT
once	TRBD1	TRBV12-5	TRBJ1-2	CASGPPGQGKGYTF	TGTGCTAGTGGACCACCGGGACAGGGGAAAGGCTACACCTTC
NA	TRBD1	TRBV27	TRBJ2-7	CASSLEGQGADEQYF	TGTGCCAGCAGTTTAGAGGGACAGGGGGCCGACGAGCAGTACTTC
NA	TRBD2	TRBV5-5	TRBJ2-2	CASSLASGRAGGELFF	TGTGCCAGCAGCTTGGCCAGCGGGAGGGCGGGCGGGGAGCTGTTTTTT
NA	TRBD1	TRBV12-5	TRBJ1-2	CASGWDRSAYGYTF	TGTGCTAGTGGTTGGGACAGGAGTGCTTATGGCTACACCTTC
NA	NA	TRBV11-2	TRBJ2-7	CASTDGTGYREQYF	TGTGCCAGCACCGACGGAACAGGGTATAGAGAGCAGTACTTC
NA	TRBD1	TRBV5-6	TRBJ2-3	CASSLLGQGSADTQYF	TGTGCCAGCAGCTTATTGGGACAGGGGAGCGCAGATACGCAGTATTTT
NA	TRBD2	TRBV27	TRBJ2-2	CASKRGNTGELFF	TGTGCCAGCAAGCGGGGGAACACCGGGGAGCTGTTTTTT
NA	NA	TRBV5-4	TRBJ1-2	CASSQDTEFGYTF	TGTGCCAGCAGCCAGGACACGGAGTTTGGCTACACCTTC
few	NA	TRBV6-1	TRBJ2-7	CASSERGINEQYF	TGTGCCAGCAGTGAAAGGGGTATCAACGAGCAGTACTTC
NA	TRBD1	TRBV5-1	TRBJ2-3	CASSLGTGSSTDTQYF	TGCGCCAGCAGCTTGGGGACAGGCTCTAGCACAGATACGCAGTATTTT
NA	TRBD1	TRBV7-9	TRBJ1-6	CASSLGQGFYNSPLHF	TGTGCCAGCAGCTTAGGACAGGGTTTCTATAATTCACCCCTCCACTTT
NA	NA	TRBV18	TRBJ1-1	CASSETRNTEAFF	TGTGCCAGCTCAGAAACACGGAACACTGAAGCTTTCTTT
NA	NA	TRBV20-1	TRBJ1-1	CSARDQGEAFF	TGCAGTGCTAGAGACCAGGGGGAAGCTTTCTTT
NA	NA	TRBV20-1	TRBJ1-1	CRVGGGVEAFF	TGCAGGGTAGGGGGGGGAGTTGAAGCTTTCTTT
NA	NA	TRBV11-2	TRBJ1-6	CASSTNGRGSPLHF	TGTGCCAGCAGCACCAATGGCAGGGGTTCACCCCTCCACTTT
NA	NA	TRBV7-6	TRBJ2-7	CASSLEGIGGTYEQYF	TGTGCCAGCAGCTTAGAGGGGATCGGCGGAACCTACGAGCAGTACTTC
NA	TRBD2	TRBV7-8	TRBJ2-2	CASSASGLAGKNTGELFF	TGTGCCAGCAGCGCCTCGGGACTAGCGGGAAAGAACACCGGGGAGCTGTTTTTT
NA	TRBD2	TRBV6-4	TRBJ2-5	CANCYTPGLAGGPRETQYF	TGTGCCAACTGTTACACCCCGGGACTAGCGGGGGGGCCTCGAGAGACCCAGTACTTC
once	NA	TRBV6-1	TRBJ2-1	CASSERAVIAYNEQFF	TGTGCCAGCAGTGAGAGGGCCGTAATAGCCTACAATGAGCAGTTCTTC
once	NA	TRBV9	TRBJ2-4	CASSVDGSGNIQYF	TGTGCCAGCAGCGTAGACGGGAGTGGGAACATTCAGTACTTC
NA	NA	TRBV18	TRBJ1-6	CASSPLAGIGDNSPLHF	TGTGCCAGCTCACCATTGGCGGGAATCGGCGATAATTCACCCCTCCACTTT
once	NA	TRBV14	TRBJ2-5	CASSGRDWETQYF	TGTGCCAGCAGCGGAAGGGACTGGGAGACCCAGTACTTC
NA	NA	TRBV30	TRBJ2-2	CAWSVLGFSTGELFF	TGTGCCTGGAGTGTTCTAGGATTCAGCACCGGGGAGCTGTTTTTT
NA	TRBD2	TRBV13	TRBJ2-1	CASSETLIAGGYEQFF	TGTGCCAGCAGCGAGACCCTCATAGCGGGGGGGTATGAGCAGTTCTTC
NA	NA	TRBV28	TRBJ2-7	CASSFWEVATYEQYF	TGTGCCAGCAGTTTTTGGGAGGTGGCTACCTACGAGCAGTACTTC
NA	TRBD2	TRBV2	TRBJ2-4	CASLLADLLRGKNIQYF	TGTGCCAGCCTACTAGCGGACCTGCTCCGGGGAAAAAACATTCAGTACTTC
NA	NA	TRBV4-3	TRBJ1-3	CASSQDRAFGNTIYF	TGCGCCAGCAGCCAAGATCGGGCCTTTGGAAACACCATATATTTT
few	NA	TRBV6-1	TRBJ1-5	CASSDWEPQHF	TGTGCCAGCAGTGATTGGGAGCCCCAGCATTTT
NA	NA	TRBV4-2	TRBJ1-5	CASSQVHTANQPQHF	TGTGCCAGCAGCCAAGTTCATACGGCGAATCAGCCCCAGCATTTT
NA	TRBD1	TRBV9	TRBJ1-2	CASSAARGQGLSYGYTF	TGTGCCAGCAGCGCCGCAAGGGGACAGGGATTAAGTTACGGCTACACCTTC
NA	NA	TRBV27	TRBJ1-4	CASSLLAGGNEKLFF	TGTGCCAGCAGTCTCCTGGCGGGGGGTAATGAAAAACTGTTTTTT
NA	NA	TRBV15	TRBJ2-7	CATSRDSGLAYEQYF	TGTGCCACCAGCAGAGACTCAGGGTTGGCCTACGAGCAGTACTTC